The 30 T cell receptor beta chains presented below share a single source sample, sequenced in a study of technical replicates of blood from several donors. TCRdb keeps only in-frame clones here, not all; method: immunoSEQ multiplex PCR. The sample yields 65,000 to 70,000 clones, about 87% seen once. Sequenced material: PBMCs. Receptors originate from a human donor in good health. Some clones in this sample may be carry-over from other donors' samples.

This clone was seen a single time. The rearrangement links TRBV11-1 to TRBJ2-2, with no clear D. Germline loops: CDR1 SGHAT, CDR2 FQDESV (reference sequence). The CDR3 is 14 residues long. With 5 bases removed from V and 4 bases from J, the gap between germline ends came to 11 bases. CDR3 DNA sequence: TGTGCCAGCAGCCCTGTTAGTTTCACCGGGGAGCTGTTTTTT. Protein product: CASSPVSFTGELFF.

CDR3 region: CAIGRGRDEQFF. DNA for the CDR3: TGTGCCATCGGTAGGGGTCGAGATGAGCAGTTCTTC. The genes are TRBV10-3 and TRBJ2-1, with D perhaps matching TRBD1 (5 bases). V was shortened by 8 bases and J by 8 bases, with 13 bases between the two germline ends. The CDR3 is 12 residues long. The V gene's germline CDR1 is ENHRY and CDR2 SYGVKD.

V and J are TRBV4-3 and TRBJ2-4; 13 nucleotides line up with TRBD2. J gave up 8 bases and V 4 bases, and 5 bases lay outside the gene matches. The CDR3 contains 15 residues. CDR1 LGHNA and CDR2 YSLEER come from the germline V gene. The CDR3 here is CASSLRLAGGDIQYF. CDR3 bases: TGCGCCAGCAGCCTTCGACTAGCGGGGGGCGACATTCAGTACTTC.

This clone was seen just once. The J gene is TRBJ2-7, the V gene TRBV4-3, with TRBD2 identical over 7 bases. V dropped 0 bases and J dropped 5; count of bases not matched to a gene: 7. The germline CDR1 and CDR2 sequences are LGHNA and YSLEER. This CDR3 has 15 residues. As DNA, the CDR3 is TGCGCCAGCAGCCAAGATACAAGCGGGATAAACGAGCAGTACTTC. This codes for CASSQDTSGINEQYF.

V gene TRBV6-1 combines with J gene TRBJ2-1; 10 positions match TRBD2. Germline CDR1 MNHNS, CDR2 SASEGT. The CDR3 contains 14 residues. The V and J ends lost 7 bases and 6 bases, in that order; junction bases with no gene match: 6. The CDR3 nucleotides are TGTGCCAGCACTATTTCTAGCGGGGGCAATGAGCAGTTCTTC. It encodes CASTISSGGNEQFF.

This clone has ten or more counts. The chain couples TRBV4-3 to TRBJ1-3; 8 bases match TRBD1. The germline gives CDR1 LGHNA, CDR2 YSLEER. V shed 4 bases and J 7 bases; nucleotides not matched to a gene: 18. CDR3 size: 18 residues. The CDR3 sequence: CASSLDPIGTGRRNTIYF. The CDR3 DNA reads TGCGCCAGCAGCCTAGATCCCATTGGGACAGGCAGGAGGAACACCATATATTTT.

This clone occurred once. The DNA of the CDR3 is TGCGCCAGCAGCCCGGGACAGGGCGTACGGGCCAACGTCCTGACTTTC. This encodes CASSPGQGVRANVLTF. The chain joins TRBV5-1 to TRBJ2-6; TRBD1 matches at 9 bases. This CDR3 has 16 residues. Germline CDR1 SGHRS, CDR2 YFSETQ. The V segment lost 4 bases and the J segment 5 bases; nucleotides outside the gene matches: 7. The full variable domain, its missing parts supplied by reference TRBV5-1 and TRBJ2-6, is KAGVTQTPRYLIKTRGQQVTLSCSPISGHRSVSWYQQTPGQGLQFLFEYFSETQRNKGNFPGRFSGRQFSNSRSEMNVSTLELGDSALYLCASSPGQGVRANVLTFGAGSRLTVL.

This chain uses TRBV6-5 with TRBJ1-1; D possibly corresponds to TRBD1 (6 bases). CDR1 and CDR2 from the germline V gene are MNHEY and SVGAGI. This CDR3 is built from 16 residues. V gave up 2 bases and J gave up 2 bases, with 15 bases separating them. The CDR3 loop reads CASSYGGRSTNTEAFF. DNA of the CDR3: TGTGCCAGCAGTTACGGGGGCAGGTCAACTAACACTGAAGCTTTCTTT.

V is TRBV2 and J is TRBJ2-7; the match to TRBD1 covers 9 bases. The J segment lost 3 bases and the V segment lost 0 bases, leaving 0 bases of the junction unmatched. Germline-derived CDR1 and CDR2 are SNHLY and FYNNEI. This CDR3 spans 14 amino acids. For the CDR3, the DNA is TGTGCCAGCAGTGAAGCGGGACAGGGCTACGAGCAGTACTTC. Encoded protein: CASSEAGQGYEQYF.

CDR3 protein: CASSQGRNHEQYF. The CDR3 bases are TGTGCCAGCAGCCAGGGCAGGAACCACGAGCAGTACTTC. The V gene is TRBV28, the J gene TRBJ2-7, with D maybe TRBD1 (5 bases). The CDR3 spans 13 residues. V was trimmed by 6 bases and J by 5 bases, leaving 14 bases between them. The V gene's germline CDR1 is MDHEN and CDR2 SYDVKM.

The chain joins TRBV7-8 to TRBJ2-7; possible D gene TRBD2, 6 bases. The germline V gene encodes CDR1 SGHVS and CDR2 FQNEAQ. The V end was cut by 1 base, the J end by 4 bases, with 11 bases between. The CDR3 sequence is 14 residues long. The CDR3 here is CASSLDGSRYEQYF. CDR3 bases: TGTGCCAGCAGCTTAGACGGGAGTCGGTACGAGCAGTACTTC. Filled out from reference TRBV7-8 and TRBJ2-7, the complete variable domain reads GAGVSQSPRYKVAKRGQDVALRCDPISGHVSLFWYQQALGQGPEFLTYFQNEAQLDKSGLPSDRFFAERPEGSVSTLKIQRTQQEDSAVYLCASSLDGSRYEQYFGPGTRLTVT.

The count of this clone is one. This chain links TRBV11-2 with TRBJ2-4; 8 positions match TRBD2. This CDR3 is built from 17 residues. Germline CDR1 reads SGHAT; CDR2 reads FQNNGV. The V segment lost 5 bases and the J segment 2 bases; nucleotides outside the gene matches: 11. This CDR3 is CASSPAGGRLTKNIQYF. The CDR3, as DNA: TGTGCCAGCAGCCCCGCGGGGGGCAGGCTAACCAAAAACATTCAGTACTTC.

This clone appeared a few times. The rearrangement joins TRBV11-1 to TRBJ2-1; the match to TRBD2 covers 14 bases. Trimming took 4 bases from V and 12 from J; bases not matched to a gene: 8. This CDR3 spans 15 amino acids. Germline CDR1 and CDR2: SGHAT and FQDESV (reference sequence). CDR3: CASSSGLAGGLGQFF. The DNA of the CDR3 is TGTGCCAGCAGCTCCGGACTAGCGGGGGGTCTCGGGCAGTTCTTC.

This chain joins TRBV19 and TRBJ2-7, with a possible D match to TRBD1 (6 bases). Deletions cut 6 bases from V and 3 bases from J, with 12 bases between. The CDR3 is 13 amino acids. From germline, CDR1 is LNHDA and CDR2 SQIVND (reference sequence). The chain's CDR3 is CASSPRTVYEQYF. The DNA for the CDR3 is TGTGCCAGTAGCCCGAGGACAGTCTACGAGCAGTACTTC.

The chain carries TRBV5-5 and TRBJ2-1, with 8 bases that match TRBD2. Germline V gene data show CDR1 as SGHKS and CDR2 as YYEKEE (reference sequence). The CDR3 covers 15 residues. The J segment lost 5 bases and the V segment lost 2 bases, leaving 6 bases of the junction unmatched. The CDR3 here is CASSLAGAPNNEQFF. DNA of the CDR3: TGTGCCAGCAGCTTAGCGGGGGCTCCCAACAATGAGCAGTTCTTC.

J is TRBJ2-6 and V is TRBV19; TRBD2 is a possible D gene (6 bases). V was clipped by 3 bases and J by 0 bases, with 9 bases between them. The CDR3 is 16 residues long. CDR1 is LNHDA and CDR2 is SQIVND in the germline V gene (reference sequence). Written as DNA, the CDR3 is TGTGCCAGTAGTATCCTGGGAGGCTCTGGGGCCAACGTCCTGACTTTC. Amino acids: CASSILGGSGANVLTF.

This chain uses TRBV27 with TRBJ2-1; D is perhaps TRBD1 (6 bases). Trimming removed 5 bases from V and 6 bases from J, with 14 bases in between. This CDR3 is 14 amino acids long. Germline assignment: CDR1 MNHEY and CDR2 SMNVEV (reference sequence). The CDR3 region has the DNA TGTGCCAGCAGTCCCCGGCGAGGGGGCAATGAGCAGTTCTTC. As protein: CASSPRRGGNEQFF.

The gene calls are TRBV13 and TRBJ2-1; 8 bases match TRBD1. The germline gives CDR1 PRHDT, CDR2 FYEKMQ (reference sequence). CDR3 length: 14 amino acids. V was clipped by 7 bases and J by 6 bases; unmatched bases: 8. The DNA for the CDR3 is TGTGCCAGCATTGGACAGGGTGGGGGCAATGAGCAGTTCTTC. Its translation is CASIGQGGGNEQFF. The whole variable domain, remainder taken from reference TRBV13 and TRBJ2-1, is AAGVIQSPRHLIKEKRETATLKCYPIPRHDTVYWYQQGPGQDPQFLISFYEKMQSDKGSIPDRFSAQQFSDYHSELNMSSLELGDSALYFCASIGQGGGNEQFFGPGTRLTVL.

This clone was seen a single time. The chain is built from TRBV12-5 and TRBJ2-5; D might be TRBD2 (5 bases). The length of the CDR3 is 13 residues. V was shortened by 7 bases and J by 5 bases, with 14 bases between the two germline ends. Germline V lookup: CDR1 LGHNT, CDR2 FRNRAP. The CDR3 spells CASAPRGNETQYF. In DNA form, the CDR3 reads TGTGCTAGTGCCCCTCGGGGTAATGAGACCCAGTACTTC.

The chain has TRBV7-9 and TRBJ2-1; 13 nucleotides align to TRBD2. The V segment lost 2 bases and the J segment 5 bases; nucleotides outside the gene matches: 3. The V gene's germline CDR1 is SEHNR and CDR2 FQNEAQ (reference sequence). The CDR3 covers 16 residues. CDR3 coding DNA: TGTGCCAGCAGCTTACGGACTAGCGGGAGTGACAATGAGCAGTTCTTC. This gives the protein CASSLRTSGSDNEQFF.

The chain employs TRBV29-1 and TRBJ2-7; TRBD2 might be the D (6 bases). In germline, CDR1 is SQVTM, CDR2 ANQGSEA. V gave up 3 bases and J gave up 3 bases, with 9 bases separating them. CDR3 length: 12 residues. CDR3: CSVEQGGYEQYF. In nucleotides, the CDR3 is TGCAGCGTTGAGCAGGGAGGCTACGAGCAGTACTTC.

The chain has TRBV6-5 and TRBJ2-3, with a tentative D call TRBD1 (5 bases). Trimming left V 2 bases short and J 2 bases short, with 11 bases between. This CDR3 comprises 15 residues. Germline CDR1 is MNHEY and CDR2 is SVGAGI. For the CDR3, the DNA is TGTGCCAGCAGTTACCTCCTAGGGGCCACAGATACGCAGTATTTT. Its protein product is CASSYLLGATDTQYF.

The CDR3 spells CASSRPTSGHLGEQFF. Here the CDR3 DNA reads TGCGCCAGCAGCCGACCGACTAGCGGGCATTTAGGGGAGCAGTTCTTC. The chain carries TRBV4-1 and TRBJ2-1; 10 positions match TRBD2. The V and J ends lost 4 bases and 10 bases, in that order; junction bases with no gene match: 13. This CDR3 is built from 16 residues. Germline loops: CDR1 MGHRA, CDR2 YSYEKL.

In its sample, this clone was seen once. This sequence joins TRBV4-2 and TRBJ2-1, with 9 bases aligning to TRBD2. The CDR3 contains 16 residues. Germline V gene sequence: CDR1 LGHNA, CDR2 YNFKEQ. The ends lost 3 bases at V and 0 bases at J; junction bases unmatched: 3. CDR3 in DNA: TGTGCCAGCAGCCAGACTAGCGGCAGCTCCTACAATGAGCAGTTCTTC. This codes for CASSQTSGSSYNEQFF.

The chain is built from TRBV6-6 and TRBJ2-7; 7 bases match TRBD1. J was trimmed by 6 bases and V by 0 bases; bases with no gene match: 8. There are 15 residues in the CDR3. Germline values: CDR1 MNHNY, CDR2 SVGAGI (reference sequence). CDR3 DNA sequence: TGTGCCAGCAGTTACTCTGTTACAGGGGCCCCCGAGCAGTACTTC. Its protein product is CASSYSVTGAPEQYF.

This clone came up once. This chain links TRBV9 with TRBJ2-5, with 7 bases lining up with TRBD1. Germline V gene sequence: CDR1 SGDLS, CDR2 YYNGEE. The CDR3 is 15 residues long. V shed 3 bases and J 1 base; nucleotides not matched to a gene: 6. CDR3 residues: CASSAGTALQETQYF. CDR3 nucleotide sequence: TGTGCCAGCAGCGCCGGGACAGCCCTCCAAGAGACCCAGTACTTC.

The chain carries TRBV7-2 and TRBJ1-1; D might be TRBD1 (6 bases). The length of the CDR3 is 14 residues. Germline V lookup: CDR1 SGHTA, CDR2 FQGNSA. V lost 3 bases and J 1 base, leaving 9 bases between the germline ends. The CDR3 spells CASSFLGGNTEAFF. The CDR3 DNA reads as TGTGCCAGCAGCTTTCTAGGGGGGAACACTGAAGCTTTCTTT. Full variable domain (remainder filled in from reference TRBV7-2 and TRBJ1-1): GAGVSQSPSNKVTEKGKDVELRCDPISGHTALYWYRQSLGQGLEFLIYFQGNSAPDKSGLPSDRFSAERTGGSVSTLTIQRTQQEDSAVYLCASSFLGGNTEAFFGQGTRLTVV.

V and J are TRBV4-1 and TRBJ2-2, with D tentatively TRBD1 (5 bases). The ends were cut back, 1 base at V and 1 base at J, with 10 bases in the middle. This CDR3 contains 16 residues. Germline V gene data show CDR1 as MGHRA and CDR2 as YSYEKL. CDR3 sequence reads: CASSQVRGLNTGELFF. CDR3 sequence (DNA): TGCGCCAGCAGCCAAGTAAGGGGTCTGAACACCGGGGAGCTGTTTTTT.

Here the CDR3 reads CASSQRVGGAGTDTQYF. CDR3 nucleotide sequence: TGCGCCAGCAGCCAGAGGGTTGGGGGGGCGGGCACAGATACGCAGTATTTT. The rearrangement links TRBV4-3 to TRBJ2-3, with a possible D match to TRBD2 (7 bases). V was shortened by 3 bases and J by 1 base, with 17 bases between the two germline ends. The CDR3 covers 17 residues. Germline V gene sequence: CDR1 LGHNA, CDR2 YSLEER.

The chain carries TRBV23-1 and TRBJ2-7, with TRBD1 matching over 8 bases. TRBV23-1 is noted as an ORF with a role that remains uncertain. V lost 4 bases and J lost 2; bases outside the gene matches: 7. The CDR3 is 15 residues long. The CDR3, as DNA: TGCGCCAGCAGTCGACAGGGGAGACGGGCCTACGAGCAGTACTTC. Translation: CASSRQGRRAYEQYF.